This T cell receptor beta chain was sequenced for a study of cytomegalovirus exposure and HLA in healthy donors. On the study more broadly: Early on, a data release was issued that held about 85 million unique TCRs from HLA-typed donors. Study observations and caveats: In an earlier analysis, in approximately 630 donors, most V segments appeared productive either ~90% or ~30% of the time.

This CDR3 has 13 residues. The V end lost 7 bases, the J end lost 4 bases, and 13 bases lay between the germline ends. Germline V gene sequence: CDR1 LGHNT, CDR2 FRNRAP. A multiplex PCR was run with 60 Vbeta primers and 13 Jbeta primers. Measured with immunoSEQ multiplex PCR; TCRdb has only the in-frame clones, and not every one. This table holds some 130,000 clones, about 74% found once. Turning to this clone: The antigen is unknown.

Sequenced: PBMCs. This clonotype was sampled from a male donor in good health and CMV-seronegative. The rearrangement links TRBV12-5 to TRBJ1-2; unclear D gene. CDR3 sequence: CASVGEEAYGYTF. CDR3 coding DNA: TGTGCTAGTGTAGGCGAGGAGGCCTATGGCTACACCTTC.